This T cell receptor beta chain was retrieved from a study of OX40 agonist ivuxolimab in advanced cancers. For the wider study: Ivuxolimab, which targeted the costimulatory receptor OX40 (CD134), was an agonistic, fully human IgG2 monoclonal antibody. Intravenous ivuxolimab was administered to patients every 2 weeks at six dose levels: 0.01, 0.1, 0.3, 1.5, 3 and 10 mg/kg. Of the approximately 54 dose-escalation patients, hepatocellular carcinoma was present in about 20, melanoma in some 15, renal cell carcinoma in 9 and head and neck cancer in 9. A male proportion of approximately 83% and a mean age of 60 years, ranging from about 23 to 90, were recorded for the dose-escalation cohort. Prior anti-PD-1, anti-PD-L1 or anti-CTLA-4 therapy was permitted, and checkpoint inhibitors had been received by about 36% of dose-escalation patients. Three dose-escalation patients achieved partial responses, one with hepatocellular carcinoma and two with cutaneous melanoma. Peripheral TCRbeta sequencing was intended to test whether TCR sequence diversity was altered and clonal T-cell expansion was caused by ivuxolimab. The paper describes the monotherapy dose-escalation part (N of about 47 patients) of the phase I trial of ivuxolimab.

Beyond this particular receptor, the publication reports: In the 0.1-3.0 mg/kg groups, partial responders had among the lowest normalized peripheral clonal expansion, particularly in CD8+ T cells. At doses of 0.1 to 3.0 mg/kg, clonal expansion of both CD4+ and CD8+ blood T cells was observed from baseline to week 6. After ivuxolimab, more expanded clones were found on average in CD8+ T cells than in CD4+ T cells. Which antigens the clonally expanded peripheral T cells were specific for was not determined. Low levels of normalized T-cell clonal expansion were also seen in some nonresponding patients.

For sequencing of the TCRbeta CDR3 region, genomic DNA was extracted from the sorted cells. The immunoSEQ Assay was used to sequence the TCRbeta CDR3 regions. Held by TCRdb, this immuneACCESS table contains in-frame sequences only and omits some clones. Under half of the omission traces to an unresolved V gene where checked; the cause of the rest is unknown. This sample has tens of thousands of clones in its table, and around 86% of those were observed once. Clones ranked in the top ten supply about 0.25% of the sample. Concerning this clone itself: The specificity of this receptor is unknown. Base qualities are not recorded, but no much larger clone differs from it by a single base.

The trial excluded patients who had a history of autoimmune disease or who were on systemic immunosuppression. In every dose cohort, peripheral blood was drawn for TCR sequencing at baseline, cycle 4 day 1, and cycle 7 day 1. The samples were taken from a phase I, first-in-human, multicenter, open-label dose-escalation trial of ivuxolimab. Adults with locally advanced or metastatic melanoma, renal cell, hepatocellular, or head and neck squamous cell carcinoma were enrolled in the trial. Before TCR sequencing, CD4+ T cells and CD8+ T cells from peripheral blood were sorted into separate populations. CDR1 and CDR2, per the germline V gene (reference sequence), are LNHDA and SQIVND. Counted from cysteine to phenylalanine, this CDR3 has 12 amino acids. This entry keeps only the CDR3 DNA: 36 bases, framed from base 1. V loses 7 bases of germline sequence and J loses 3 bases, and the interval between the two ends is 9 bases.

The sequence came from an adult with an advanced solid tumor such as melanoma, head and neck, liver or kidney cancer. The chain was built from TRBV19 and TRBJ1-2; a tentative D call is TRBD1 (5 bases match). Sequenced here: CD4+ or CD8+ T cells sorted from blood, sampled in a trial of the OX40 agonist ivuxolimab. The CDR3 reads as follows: CASIQGDYGYTF. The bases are TGTGCCAGTATTCAGGGCGACTATGGCTACACCTTC.